Listed below are T cell receptor beta chains from one sample, sequenced in a study of shared clonotypes between healthy human individuals. Some clones are missing from TCRdb's copy, which holds only in-frame ones; the method was immunoSEQ multiplex PCR. The sample has tens of thousands of clones, about 61% seen once. Material: memory CD8+ T cells sorted from blood. The receptors originated from a young man in good health. Each CDR3 is given with its conserved first and last residue.

j_call cdr3_length v_call cdr3_aa
TRBJ2-3 15 TRBV11-2 CASRPPRVGADTQYF
TRBJ2-7 15 TRBV4-3 CASSQVTSGYYEQYF
TRBJ2-2 16 TRBV6-6 CASSYTASGNTGELFF
TRBJ2-7 13 TRBV27 CASRDGASYEQYF
TRBJ2-1 17 TRBV5-1 CASSLSRTSGGYNEQFF
TRBJ2-7 15 TRBV9 CASSYNQNQGEEQYF
TRBJ2-1 17 TRBV14 CASSQARGGGRYNEQFF
TRBJ1-5 17 TRBV5-6 CASSSPPWTGADQPQHF
TRBJ1-4 14 TRBV7-6 CASSPGATPEKLFF
TRBJ2-7 11 TRBV11-3 CASSTLGEQYF
TRBJ2-3 17 TRBV4-3 CASSQLHRDRGFDTQYF
TRBJ2-7 14 TRBV4-2 CASSPTSGSFEQYF
TRBJ2-7 16 TRBV29-1 CSVEEMAGGPTYEQYF
TRBJ2-1 15 TRBV25-1 CASSLRDRAHNEQFF
TRBJ2-1 13 TRBV29-1 CSVPGQVYNEQFF
TRBJ2-1 17 TRBV10-1 CASSESRWINEDNEQFF